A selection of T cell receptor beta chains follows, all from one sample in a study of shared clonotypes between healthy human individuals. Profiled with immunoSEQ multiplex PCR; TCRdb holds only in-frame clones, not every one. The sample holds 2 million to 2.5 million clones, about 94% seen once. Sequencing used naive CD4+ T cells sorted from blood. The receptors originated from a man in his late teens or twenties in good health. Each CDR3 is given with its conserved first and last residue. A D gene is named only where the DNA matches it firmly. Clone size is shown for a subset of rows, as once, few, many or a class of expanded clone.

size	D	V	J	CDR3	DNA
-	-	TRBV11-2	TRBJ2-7	CASSLVVGISYEQYF	TGTGCCAGCAGCTTAGTGGTAGGGATCTCCTACGAGCAGTACTTC
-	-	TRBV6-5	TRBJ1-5	CASRGGGPNQPQHF	TGTGCCAGCAGAGGGGGAGGCCCCAATCAGCCCCAGCATTTT
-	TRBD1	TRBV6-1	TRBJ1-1	CASSEVRTGVGAFF	TGTGCCAGCAGTGAAGTTCGAACAGGGGTTGGAGCTTTCTTT
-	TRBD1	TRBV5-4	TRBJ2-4	CASSPGGTKNIQYF	TGTGCCAGCAGCCCAGGGGGTACCAAAAACATTCAGTACTTC
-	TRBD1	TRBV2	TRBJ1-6	CAGTGVDYNSPLHF	TGTGCCGGGACAGGGGTAGACTATAATTCACCCCTCCACTTT
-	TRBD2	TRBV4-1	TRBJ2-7	CASSQGAGYSYEQYF	TGCGCCAGCAGCCAAGGAGCGGGGTACTCCTACGAGCAGTACTTC
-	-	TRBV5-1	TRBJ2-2	CASTDSTNTGELFF	TGCGCCAGCACCGACAGCACGAACACCGGGGAGCTGTTTTTT
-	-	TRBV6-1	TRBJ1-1	CASSAYTEAFF	TGTGCCAGCAGTGCATACACTGAAGCTTTCTTT
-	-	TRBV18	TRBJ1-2	CASSISASPMGYTF	TGTGCCAGCTCAATCTCCGCGAGCCCTATGGGCTACACCTTC
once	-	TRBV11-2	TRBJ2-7	CASSLYLEQYF	TGTGCCAGCAGCTTATACCTCGAGCAGTACTTC
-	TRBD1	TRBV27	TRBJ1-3	CASSSGTGGNTIYF	TGTGCCAGCAGTTCCGGGACAGGTGGAAACACCATATATTTT
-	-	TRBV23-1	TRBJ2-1	CASSQSRNEQFF	TGCGCCAGCAGTCAATCGCGTAATGAGCAGTTCTTC
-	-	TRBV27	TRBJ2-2	CASSLKSGELFF	TGTGCCAGCAGTTTAAAGTCCGGGGAGCTGTTTTTT
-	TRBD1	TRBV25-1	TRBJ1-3	CASSERSSDRGLGNTIYF	TGTGCCAGCAGTGAAAGATCCAGCGACAGGGGGCTTGGAAACACCATATATTTT
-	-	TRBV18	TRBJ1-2	CASSSPTGPSNYGYTF	TGTGCCAGCTCATCGCCGACAGGACCTTCGAACTATGGCTACACCTTC
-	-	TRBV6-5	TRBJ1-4	CASSALGEEKLFF	TGTGCCAGCAGCGCCCTGGGAGAGGAAAAACTGTTTTTT
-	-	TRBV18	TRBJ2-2	CASSLQATANTGELFF	TGTGCCAGCTCACTTCAAGCAACTGCGAACACCGGGGAGCTGTTTTTT
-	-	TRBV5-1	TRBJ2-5	CASTGGETQYF	TGCGCCAGCACGGGCGGAGAGACCCAGTACTTC
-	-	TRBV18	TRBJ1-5	CASSPRPVSNQPQHF	TGTGCCAGCTCACCACGTCCCGTTAGCAATCAGCCCCAGCATTTT
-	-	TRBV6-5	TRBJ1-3	CASSSPGNTIYF	TGTGCCAGCAGTTCTCCAGGAAACACCATATATTTT
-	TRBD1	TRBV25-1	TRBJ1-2	CASSEGEGAVYGYTF	TGTGCCAGCAGTGAAGGGGAGGGGGCGGTCTATGGCTACACCTTC
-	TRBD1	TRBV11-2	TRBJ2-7	CASSPGQATTTVGYEQYF	TGTGCCAGCAGTCCGGGACAGGCCACGACTACGGTAGGCTACGAGCAGTACTTC
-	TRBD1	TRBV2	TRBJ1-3	CASSEQGAPGNTIYF	TGTGCCAGCAGTGAACAGGGGGCGCCGGGAAACACCATATATTTT
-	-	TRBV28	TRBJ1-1	CASSQQVAEAFF	TGTGCCAGCAGCCAACAAGTTGCTGAAGCTTTCTTT
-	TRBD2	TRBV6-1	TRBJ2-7	CASSELAGGEEQYF	TGTGCCAGCAGTGAACTAGCGGGGGGAGAAGAGCAGTACTTC
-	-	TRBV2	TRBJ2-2	CASSSIRGANTGELFF	TGTGCCAGCAGCTCAATCAGGGGCGCGAACACCGGGGAGCTGTTTTTT